This T cell receptor beta chain was recovered during a study of blood T cell repertoires in COVID-19 (dated by TCRdb to the early 2020s). Regarding the research as a whole: Samples covering the acute and convalescent phases of COVID-19 were provided by collaborators in the United States, Italy and Spain. The prospective study material was composed of cDNA or gDNA derived from T cells, B-cell-depleted T cells, or PBMCs. The repertoires were released in a freely available public database meant as a resource for research on the immune response to SARS-CoV-2. The dataset comprised deeply sampled blood TCRbeta repertoires from subjects exposed to, actively infected with, or recovered from COVID-19. Nearly every sample came with metadata listing a de-identified subject ID, COVID-19 status, age in years and sex. Where available, HLA class I and class II types were taken from metadata supplied by the sample provider and were not determined by assay-based typing. Samples came from the ongoing ImmuneRACE study (first 160 participants) plus 1,254 subjects from 6 global collaborators. The paper as a whole reports these results and caveats: How much clinical and demographic metadata was included differed by source and by participant, and the metadata was provided uncurated.

Participants in the prospective study were aged roughly 18 to 89 years, lived in 20 to 25 United States geographic areas, and enrolled through a virtual design. To assign participants to cohorts, the prospective study relied on clinical history that participants themselves reported in a screening survey and a study questionnaire. Recovered participants in ImmuneRACE Cohort 3 were defined as having two consecutive negative NP/OP PCR tests, clearance from a healthcare professional, or resolution of symptoms. In the prospective study, whole blood, serum and a nasopharyngeal or oropharyngeal swab were collected from each participant by mobile phlebotomists. Additional blood draws and questionnaires over an approximately 2-month period could optionally be provided by prospective study participants. Before DNA extraction, blood samples from the prospective study were shipped at room temperature or frozen.

About this clone: Its antigen has not been determined. Qualities for individual bases were not recorded, and no much larger clone is one base off.

TCRbeta CDR3 regions were amplified from genomic DNA using the immunoSEQ Assay, a bias-controlled multiplex PCR. Regarding the original processing steps: Within the assay, amplification of reference gene primers was used to estimate how many nucleated cells each sample contained. Sequence reads were collapsed and filtered to measure the absolute abundance of every unique TCRbeta CDR3 rearrangement. For each sample, productive Simpson clonality was calculated as the square root of Simpson's diversity index across productive rearrangements. TCRdb retrieved this table from immuneACCESS and kept in-frame rearrangements only. Not all clones are present; in checked studies, unresolved V genes account for under half, and no reason is known for the remainder. V and J calls and clone size are given by that table; D and trimming were obtained from the DNA. The sample table records around 250,000 clones; approximately 83% of these occur just once. The top ten clones comprise around 2% of the sample.

From the cysteine up to the phenylalanine, the CDR3 has a length of 14 residues. Only CDR3 DNA remains: 42 bases, in frame from the first base. The V and J ends are trimmed by 4 bases and 1 base, leaving 12 bases between them. CDR1 SGDLS and CDR2 YYNGEE were looked up in the germline V gene. The source material was PBMCs or T cells enriched from blood (not recorded which). This chain is built from TRBV9 and TRBJ2-7; no D gene is confidently identified. The clonotype comes from a woman aged 45-59 years who had recovered from COVID-19. The bases read TGTGCCAGCAGCCCCTACGTGCCTTCCTACGAGCAGTACTTC. The resulting protein is CASSPYVPSYEQYF.